The 27 T cell receptor beta chains in this list originate from one sample, sequenced in a study of T cell clonality in common variable immunodeficiency. TCRdb keeps only in-frame clones here, not all; method: immunoSEQ multiplex PCR. Singletons are absent from the sample, which has tens of thousands of clones. Source material: peripheral blood mononuclear cells. The receptor set was obtained from a person between 18 and 70 years old in good health.

This clone was picked up many times. The read finishes 3 residues shy of the CDR3 end, and the germline J gene is used to complete it. The rearrangement joins TRBV7-3 to TRBJ2-2; 9 bases map to TRBD1. The germline V gene has CDR1 SGHTA and CDR2 FQGTGA. V was clipped by 5 bases and J by 8 bases; unmatched bases: 6. The CDR3 totals 14 residues. The CDR3 bases that were read are TGTGCCAGCAGCGAAACAGGGGGCCCTGGGGAG. Translation: CASSETGGPGE. The complete CDR3 protein is CASSETGGPGELFF. Combining the CDR3 with reference TRBV7-3 and TRBJ2-2 gives the whole variable domain GAGVSQTPSNKVTEKGKYVELRCDPISGHTALYWYRQSLGQGPEFLIYFQGTGAADDSGLPNDRFFAVRPEGSVSTLKIQRTERGDSAVYLCASSETGGPGELFFGEGSRLTVL.

This clone was seen repeatedly, ten times or more. The read terminates 3 residues before the CDR3 end, so the remaining end is supplied by the germline J gene. The gene calls are TRBV19 and TRBJ2-7, with 9 bases that match TRBD1. V lost 5 bases, J lost 5 bases, and 10 bases stayed unmatched. Germline V lookup: CDR1 LNHDA, CDR2 SQIVND (reference sequence). The CDR3 spans 15 residues. The covered CDR3 bases are TGTGCCAGTAGTTCTTCCGGGACAGGGATCCACGAG. It codes for CASSSSGTGIHE. The whole CDR3 protein reads CASSSSGTGIHEQYF.

This clone occurred many times. From the germline J gene comes the end of the CDR3, since the read stops 3 residues before it. The chain uses TRBV19 and TRBJ1-2, with 8 bases lining up with TRBD1. The CDR3 has 14 residues. J lost 4 bases, V lost 10 bases, and 11 bases had no gene match. Germline V gives CDR1 LNHDA, CDR2 SQIVND (reference sequence). CDR3 bases read: TGTGCCACCCGGGCGGCAGGGGGCCTCTATGGC. It encodes CATRAAGGLYG. The CDR3 as a whole reads CATRAAGGLYGYTF.

There are many counts of this clone. Read data end 3 residues before the CDR3 end; the end is taken from the germline J gene. This rearrangement joins TRBV4-1 to TRBJ2-7, with D possibly TRBD1 on 6 matching bases. The CDR3 consists of 15 residues. The V gene lost 1 base and the J gene lost 3 bases, with 13 bases spanning the gap. CDR1 MGHRA and CDR2 YSYEKL come from the germline V gene. Partial CDR3 DNA: TGCGCCAGCAGCCAAGCGGACAGCGCTGTCTACGAG. This encodes CASSQADSAVYE. The complete CDR3 reads CASSQADSAVYEQYF.

There are many counts of this clone. From the germline J gene comes the end of the CDR3, since the read stops 3 residues before it. The chain uses TRBV20-1 and TRBJ2-1; TRBD1 is a possible D gene (6 bases). This CDR3 spans 17 amino acids. Germline values: CDR1 DFQATT, CDR2 SNEGSKA (reference sequence). Trimming cost V 1 base and J 5 bases, with 21 bases left between them. CDR3 protein: CSARVAGAYVEDNEQFF. The sequenced CDR3 bases are TGCAGTGCTAGAGTCGCAGGGGCTTACGTGGAGGACAATGAG.

This clone occurred many times. Read data end 3 residues before the CDR3 end; the end is taken from the germline J gene. The chain combines TRBV29-1 with TRBJ2-7; 9 nucleotides line up with TRBD1. The CDR3 is made up of 13 amino acids. V was pared by 7 bases and J by 6 bases, with 10 bases of the junction left unmatched. Per the germline V gene, CDR1 is SQVTM and CDR2 is ANQGSEA. This CDR3 reads CSGTTGGGGEQYF. The CDR3 DNA, read in part, is TGCAGCGGGACGACAGGGGGTGGTGGCGAG.

This clone was counted ten times or more. The read stops 3 residues short of the end of the CDR3; the missing end is completed from the germline J gene. The chain uses TRBV5-1 and TRBJ2-5, with 9 bases matching TRBD2. V shed 3 bases and J 5 bases; nucleotides not matched to a gene: 2. The CDR3 is 13 amino acids. Germline-derived CDR1 and CDR2 are SGHRS and YFSETQ. The CDR3 region is CASSSSGDETQYF. CDR3 DNA, as far as it was read: TGCGCCAGCAGCTCTAGCGGGGATGAGACC.

This clone was seen repeatedly, ten times or more. The read gets to within 3 residues of the CDR3 end, and the germline J gene fills in the rest. V gene TRBV19 combines with J gene TRBJ2-7; a weak D match, TRBD2 (7 bases). CDR3 size: 16 residues. Germline CDR1 reads LNHDA; CDR2 reads SQIVND (reference sequence). The germline V and J ends were trimmed by 6 bases and 0 bases, with 18 bases remaining between them. The chain's CDR3 is CASRGGGDPLSYEQYF. The part of the CDR3 DNA that was read is TGTGCCAGTAGAGGGGGAGGGGACCCCCTCTCCTACGAG.

This clone was recorded at least ten times. The read comes to an end 3 residues before the CDR3 does, leaving the germline J gene to fill in the end. This sequence joins TRBV5-6 and TRBJ1-2; D might be TRBD1 (5 bases). Trimming stripped 6 bases from V and 4 bases from J, with 13 bases between. Germline-derived CDR1 and CDR2 are SGHDT and YYEEEE. The CDR3 runs to 13 residues. The CDR3 spells CASTLGAIYGYTF. The part of the CDR3 DNA that was read is TGTGCCAGCACTCTTGGGGCGATCTATGGC.

This clone came up many times. The read terminates 3 residues ahead of where the CDR3 ends, so the germline J gene completes it. This chain joins TRBV7-9 and TRBJ1-1, with TRBD1 matching over 10 bases. CDR3 length equals 14 residues. Looked up from germline, CDR1 is SEHNR and CDR2 is FQNEAQ (reference sequence). J was trimmed by 7 bases and V by 5 bases; bases with no gene match: 7. Partial CDR3 DNA: TGTGCCAGCAGCGCAATGACAGGGGGCGATGAA. This translates into CASSAMTGGDE. The whole CDR3 protein is CASSAMTGGDEAFF.

This clone was detected many times. The CDR3 end is not reached by the read, which stops 3 residues before it; the germline J gene fills it in. The chain carries TRBV28 and TRBJ2-1; 11 bases map to TRBD1. The CDR3 consists of 16 residues. V lost 5 bases to trimming and J lost 7 bases; unmatched junction nucleotides: 10. The germline gives CDR1 MDHEN, CDR2 SYDVKM. This CDR3 reads CASSPPGQGAGNEQFF. The DNA read from the CDR3 is TGTGCCAGCAGTCCCCCAGGACAGGGGGCGGGAAATGAG.

This clone was recorded many times. The read stops 3 residues short of the end of the CDR3; the missing end is completed from the germline J gene. The gene calls are TRBV7-8 and TRBJ1-6; maybe TRBD1 (6 bases). Between the trimmed V and J ends, which lost 4 bases and 8 bases, there was a span of 15 bases. The CDR3 is 15 amino acids. Germline assignment: CDR1 SGHVS and CDR2 FQNEAQ. CDR3 DNA (partial): TGTGCCAGCAGCTGGAGCCGGGACACTTATTCACCC. Translated: CASSWSRDTYSP. The whole CDR3 reads CASSWSRDTYSPLHF.

A remark on this clone: The read comes to an end 3 residues before the CDR3 does, leaving the germline J gene to fill in the end. The chain is built from TRBV6-1 and TRBJ1-1; tentatively, D is TRBD1 (6 bases). Germline V gene data show CDR1 as MNHNS and CDR2 as SASEGT. The CDR3 has 14 residues. V was pared by 4 bases and J by 2 bases, with 11 bases between. CDR3 bases read: TGTGCCAGCAGTGTGGACAGAGTTAACACTGAA. As protein: CASSVDRVNTE. The CDR3 as a whole reads CASSVDRVNTEAFF.

In this sample, this clone turned up many times. The read stops 3 residues short of the end of the CDR3; the missing end is completed from the germline J gene. This chain uses TRBV29-1 with TRBJ2-5; 11 bases fit TRBD2. From germline, CDR1 is SQVTM and CDR2 ANQGSEA. Trimming removed 4 bases from V and 2 bases from J; junction bases left unmatched: 6. The CDR3 sequence is 15 residues long. The CDR3 bases that were read are TGCAGCGTTGGTAGACTAGCGGGAAGTCAAGAGACC. Encoded protein: CSVGRLAGSQET. In full, the CDR3 is CSVGRLAGSQETQYF.

Ten or more counts support this clone. The CDR3 end falls 3 residues outside the read, so it is completed with the germline J gene. The J gene is TRBJ1-1, the V gene TRBV11-2; 8 bases match TRBD1. With 5 bases clipped from V and 4 bases from J, the junction kept 9 bases outside the gene matches. This CDR3 is 15 amino acids long. CDR1 is SGHAT and CDR2 is FQNNGV in the germline V gene. Partial CDR3 DNA: TGTGCCAGCAGCATACCGGACAGGGAGCCCACTGAA. Its translation: CASSIPDREPTE. The whole CDR3 protein reads CASSIPDREPTEAFF.

This clone came up many times. The read is 3 residues too short to cover the CDR3 end, so that end is filled in from the germline J gene. J is TRBJ2-7 and V is TRBV7-2, with D perhaps TRBD1 (6 bases). In germline, CDR1 is SGHTA, CDR2 FQGNSA. V was pared by 1 base and J by 3 bases, with 10 bases between. The CDR3 spans 14 residues. The CDR3 protein is CASSLGGQSYEQYF. The covered CDR3 bases are TGTGCCAGCAGCTTAGGGGGGCAAAGCTACGAG. Together with reference TRBV7-2 and TRBJ2-7, the CDR3 gives the full variable domain: GAGVSQSPSNKVTEKGKDVELRCDPISGHTALYWYRQSLGQGLEFLIYFQGNSAPDKSGLPSDRFSAERTGGSVSTLTIQRTQQEDSAVYLCASSLGGQSYEQYFGPGTRLTVT.

At least ten counts were recorded for this clone. The CDR3 end lies 3 residues beyond the end of the read and is filled in from the germline J gene. The chain has TRBV20-1 and TRBJ1-1, with TRBD1 matching over 8 bases. The germline V gene has CDR1 DFQATT and CDR2 SNEGSKA (reference sequence). The CDR3 runs 11 residues. Here the CDR3 reads CSAMRQGRAFF. CDR3 DNA (partial): TGCAGTGCAATGAGACAGGGGAGA.

This clone was seen at least ten times. CDR3 sequence reads: CASGQLLYNSPLHF. CDR3 bases read: TGTGCCAGCGGACAGCTCCTATATAATTCACCC. The chain combines TRBV2 with TRBJ1-6; the D gene is possibly TRBD1 (6 bases). The sequenced fragment ends 3 residues before the CDR3 boundary, so the rest is inferred from the germline J gene. V was cut by 8 bases and J by 4 bases, with 12 bases left in between. Germline V gene sequence: CDR1 SNHLY, CDR2 FYNNEI. The CDR3 runs to 14 residues. Filled out from reference TRBV2 and TRBJ1-6, the complete variable domain reads EPEVTQTPSHQVTQMGQEVILRCVPISNHLYFYWYRQILGQKVEFLVSFYNNEISEKSEIFDDQFSVERPDGSNFTLKIRSTKLEDSAMYFCASGQLLYNSPLHFGNGTRLTVT.

Ten or more counts support this clone. Partial CDR3 DNA: TGTGCCAGCAGCCCGGGGGCCTACGAG. It encodes CASSPGAYE. The complete CDR3 sequence is CASSPGAYEQYF. The chain joins TRBV7-9 to TRBJ2-7; D might be TRBD2 (6 bases). The sequence runs out 3 residues before the end of the CDR3; the remainder is reconstructed from the germline J gene. Germline lookup yields CDR1 SEHNR and CDR2 FQNEAQ (reference sequence). Trimming took off 5 bases at V and 2 bases at J, with 7 bases between the two ends. The CDR3 has 12 amino acids.

In this sample, this clone turned up many times. CDR3 in amino acids: CAISSQETQYF. Partial CDR3 DNA: TGTGCCATCAGCTCCCAAGAGACC. The chain is built from TRBV10-3 and TRBJ2-5; D call uncertain. The CDR3 end is not reached by the read, which stops 3 residues before it; the germline J gene fills it in. This CDR3 has 11 amino acids. V was shortened by 6 bases and J by 1 base, with 3 bases between the two germline ends. CDR1 and CDR2 from the germline V gene are ENHRY and SYGVKD.

This clone was seen many times. The read ends 3 residues before the CDR3 terminus; that terminus is restored from the germline J gene. V usage is TRBV27 and J usage is TRBJ2-1; 9 bases are a match to TRBD2. J was trimmed by 5 bases and V by 2 bases; bases with no gene match: 1. The CDR3 loop spans 14 amino acids. Germline V gene lookup returns CDR1 MNHEY and CDR2 SMNVEV (reference sequence). The CDR3 DNA, read in part, is TGTGCCAGCAGTTTAGCGGGAGGGAACAATGAG. Protein product: CASSLAGGNNE. The entire CDR3 protein reads CASSLAGGNNEQFF.

This clone has ten or more counts. Read data end 3 residues before the CDR3 end; the end is taken from the germline J gene. The rearrangement joins TRBV5-1 to TRBJ1-2; the D gene is possibly TRBD1 (5 bases). This CDR3 contains 13 residues. V gave up 7 bases and J gave up 5 bases, with 15 bases separating them. Germline V CDR1 and CDR2: SGHRS, YFSETQ. CDR3 DNA (partial): TGCGCCAGCGCGACAGATGGTGGATATGGC. This gives the protein CASATDGGYG. The whole CDR3 is CASATDGGYGYTF.

This clone has ten or more counts. The read terminates 3 residues before the CDR3 end, so the remaining end is supplied by the germline J gene. The chain carries TRBV5-4 and TRBJ2-3, with D perhaps matching TRBD2 (6 bases). Looked up from germline, CDR1 is SGHNT and CDR2 is YYREEE (reference sequence). V was cut by 5 bases and J by 6 bases, with 13 bases left in between. CDR3 length equals 13 residues. The chain's CDR3 is CASSSRGGDTQYF. CDR3 DNA (partial): TGTGCCAGCAGTTCCCGAGGAGGGGATACG.

This clone came up many times. CDR3 residues: CASSVGTGPSNEKLFF. CDR3 bases read: TGCGCCAGCAGCGTCGGGACAGGGCCTTCTAATGAAAAA. The chain uses TRBV5-1 and TRBJ1-4, with 9 bases fitting TRBD1. The read stops 3 residues short of the end of the CDR3; the missing end is completed from the germline J gene. CDR3 length: 16 residues. The junction had 7 bases not matched to a gene; V was cut back by 4 bases and J by 3 bases. Germline V gene data show CDR1 as SGHRS and CDR2 as YFSETQ.

This clone showed up many times. The observed sequence ends 3 residues before the CDR3 terminus, with the missing tail filled in from the germline J gene. The V call is TRBV29-1, the J call TRBJ1-4; D might be TRBD1 (5 bases). The CDR3 extends over 12 amino acids. Trimming cost V 3 bases and J 5 bases, with 7 bases left between them. Germline V gene data show CDR1 as SQVTM and CDR2 as ANQGSEA. The CDR3: CSVEAGNEKLFF. The sequenced CDR3 bases are TGCAGCGTTGAGGCAGGGAATGAAAAA.

This clone occurred many times. The sequenced fragment ends 3 residues before the CDR3 boundary, so the rest is inferred from the germline J gene. This chain joins TRBV6-4 and TRBJ2-7, with 9 bases that match TRBD1. From germline, CDR1 is MRHNA and CDR2 SNTAGT. The length of the CDR3 is 15 residues. The junction had 7 bases not matched to a gene; V was cut back by 3 bases and J by 4 bases. CDR3 bases read: TGTGCCAGCAGTGAAGAGGGACAGGGAAGTTACGAG. Protein product: CASSEEGQGSYE. The CDR3 in full is CASSEEGQGSYEQYF.

In this sample, this clone turned up many times. The CDR3 spells CASSNPGQGASNYGYTF. The sequenced part of the CDR3 DNA is TGTGCCAGTAGTAATCCGGGACAGGGGGCAAGTAACTATGGC. The chain employs TRBV19 and TRBJ1-2; 12 nucleotides match TRBD1. The read ends 3 residues early relative to the CDR3; the germline J gene fills the gap. CDR1 is LNHDA, CDR2 SQIVND, per germline (reference sequence). The ends lost 4 bases at V and 1 base at J; junction bases unmatched: 7. CDR3 size: 17 residues.